These 16 T cell receptor delta chains share one sample of origin, sequenced in a study of gamma-delta T cells after stem cell transplantation. TCRdb re-called the RT-PCR reads with CATT. Among roughly 5,400 delta-chain clones listed, around 9.6% were seen once. Material: gamma-delta T cells. These receptors originate from a human donor. It is not recorded whose cells these are; they may come from a transplant donor.

By frequency in the sample, this clone is large (0.1 to 1%). Distinct nucleotide sequences in the sample also encode this CDR3. The chain carries TRDV2 and TRDJ1; TRDD3 aligns across 12 bases. V lost 3 bases to trimming and J lost 2 bases; unmatched junction nucleotides: 21. The CDR3 has 21 residues. Germline V lookup: CDR1 GEAIGNYY, CDR2 EKD. The CDR3 sequence: CACDRLRSTGGYNEGTDKLIF. CDR3 in DNA: TGTGCCTGTGACCGACTCCGAAGTACTGGGGGATACAATGAGGGTACCGATAAACTCATCTTT.

This clone was recorded a few times. This chain uses TRDV2 with TRDJ1, with 11 bases fitting TRDD3. CDR1 and CDR2 (germline): GEAIGNYY, EKD. J gave up 2 bases and V 0 bases, and 16 bases lay outside the gene matches. This CDR3 contains 20 residues. CDR3 nucleotides: TGTGCCTGTGACACCATAGTTGGGGGATACGCTAACGTCGCAACCGATAAACTCATCTTT. This sequence encodes CACDTIVGGYANVATDKLIF.

Turning to this clone: With a far larger clone one base away, a read error is the likely cause. This rearrangement joins TRDV2 to TRDJ3; 9 bases align to TRDD3. Losses at the gene ends were 0 bases for V and 7 bases for J; bases not matched to a gene: 15. This CDR3 is built from 20 residues. Germline V gives CDR1 GEAIGNYY, CDR2 EKD. The CDR3 nucleotides are TGTGCCTGTGACACCGCAGACCTGGGGGATGCGCATAAAGACACCCGACAGATGTTTTTC. This codes for CACDTADLGDAHKDTRQMFF.

This clone was recorded a few times. The V call is TRDV2, the J call TRDJ1, with D unclear. Between the trimmed V and J ends, which lost 0 bases and 5 bases, there was a span of 21 bases. The CDR3 runs to 17 residues. Germline V CDR1 and CDR2: GEAIGNYY, EKD. This CDR3 reads CACDTVISISVGDKLIF. The CDR3 region has the DNA TGTGCCTGTGACACCGTGATCTCCATTTCAGTTGGGGATAAACTCATCTTT.

Regarding this clone: A far larger clone is only one base removed, so a read error is likely. The CDR3 here is CACSPMRLDKLIF. DNA of the CDR3: TGTGCCTGTTCTCCAATGCGCCTCGATAAACTCATCTTT. The gene calls are TRDV2 and TRDJ1, with D uncertain. V was clipped by 6 bases and J by 4 bases, with 14 bases between them. This CDR3 is 13 amino acids long. Germline lookup yields CDR1 GEAIGNYY and CDR2 EKD.

Only a few counts were recorded for this clone. The V call is TRDV2, the J call TRDJ3, with 7 bases that match TRDD3. The V and J ends lost 0 bases and 0 bases, in that order; junction bases with no gene match: 1. This CDR3 has 17 residues. Germline CDR1 and CDR2: GEAIGNYY and EKD. The CDR3: CACDTWGSSWDTRQMFF. In nucleotides, the CDR3 is TGTGCCTGTGACACCTGGGGGAGCTCCTGGGACACCCGACAGATGTTTTTC.

This sequence joins TRDV1 and TRDJ1; no clear D gene. V was trimmed by 0 bases and J by 0 bases, leaving 8 bases between them. The CDR3 covers 15 residues. Germline loops: CDR1 TSWWSYY, CDR2 QGS. In nucleotides, the CDR3 is TGTGCTCTTGGGGAACTTAATTCAGACACCGATAAACTCATCTTT. It encodes CALGELNSDTDKLIF.

The chain is built from TRDV1 and TRDJ1, with a tentative D call TRDD3 (5 bases). Trimming took off 1 base at V and 0 bases at J, with 18 bases between the two ends. The CDR3 runs 18 residues. Germline V gene sequence: CDR1 TSWWSYY, CDR2 QGS. CDR3 residues: CALGEPSGARVYTDKLIF. The CDR3 DNA is TGTGCTCTTGGGGAACCCTCGGGGGCTCGGGTCTACACCGATAAACTCATCTTT.

This clone came up a few times. A much larger clone differs by one base, so this may be a read error. This specimen includes other DNA sequences encoding the same CDR3. The chain employs TRDV2 and TRDJ3; tentatively, D is TRDD3 (6 bases). The CDR3 covers 23 residues. Germline CDR1 GEAIGNYY, CDR2 EKD. V dropped 1 base and J dropped 0 bases, with 27 bases sitting between them. The CDR3 region is CACDTLGGDDRPSSSWDTRQMFF. The CDR3 region has the DNA TGTGCCTGTGACACTTTGGGAGGGGATGACCGACCTTCTAGCTCCTGGGACACCCGACAGATGTTTTTC.

Regarding this clone: Additional DNA sequences in this sample encode the identical CDR3. This chain uses TRDV2 with TRDJ3; the D is unclear. V was clipped by 0 bases and J by 0 bases, with 11 bases between them. CDR3 length equals 18 residues. The germline V gene encodes CDR1 GEAIGNYY and CDR2 EKD. Here the CDR3 reads CACDTGGHSSWDTRQMFF. In DNA, the CDR3 is TGTGCCTGTGACACCGGAGGGCATAGCTCCTGGGACACCCGACAGATGTTTTTC.

The rearrangement links TRDV2 to TRDJ1; D may be TRDD3 (6 bases). CDR1 and CDR2 (germline): GEAIGNYY, EKD. This CDR3 is 18 amino acids long. The V end lost 0 bases, the J end lost 2 bases, and 21 bases lay between the germline ends. In DNA, the CDR3 is TGTGCCTGTGACACCGTTGGGATAGGCGGCGAGCAGACCGATAAACTCATCTTT. The encoded protein is CACDTVGIGGEQTDKLIF.

Comments on this clone: This likely traces to a read error, being one base from a far larger clone. This sample includes further DNA sequences coding for the same CDR3. The rearrangement joins TRDV2 to TRDJ1, with 12 positions matching TRDD3. Trimming at V came to 0 bases and at J to 8 bases, leaving 15 bases not matched to a gene. The CDR3 is made up of 18 amino acids. CDR1 is GEAIGNYY, CDR2 EKD, per germline. CDR3 sequence reads: CACDTLVLGDTAGGKLIF. CDR3 DNA: TGTGCCTGTGACACCCTGGTACTGGGGGATACCGCTGGGGGGAAACTCATCTTT.

This clone was observed a few times. This chain joins TRDV2 and TRDJ1; 8 nucleotides agree with TRDD3. Germline CDR1 and CDR2: GEAIGNYY and EKD. J was trimmed by 0 bases and V by 3 bases; bases with no gene match: 11. CDR3 length equals 17 residues. The CDR3 DNA is TGTGCCTGTGACGCTATAACTGGGGGTACGTACACCGATAAACTCATCTTT. The encoded protein is CACDAITGGTYTDKLIF.

By sample fraction, this clone is large. The J gene is TRDJ1, the V gene TRDV2; D gene unclear. The CDR3 contains 14 residues. Germline V CDR1 and CDR2: GEAIGNYY, EKD. V was shortened by 1 base and J by 0 bases, with 8 bases between the two germline ends. The CDR3 nucleotides are TGTGCCTGTGACACAATAATGAACACCGATAAACTCATCTTT. It encodes CACDTIMNTDKLIF.

This clone occurred a few times. Translating this DNA gives a protein that differs at residue 5 from the TCRdb one, which belongs to a much larger clone; a read error is likely, and the protein shown is this translation. This chain connects TRDV2 to TRDJ2; 9 positions match TRDD3. Trimming cost V 3 bases and J 9 bases; bases outside gene matches: 7. The CDR3 covers 14 residues. From germline, CDR1 is GEAIGNYY and CDR2 EKD. The CDR3 DNA follows: TGTGCCTGTGACGCGTTACTGGGGGAAACACAACTCTTCTTT. This translates into CACDALLGETQLFF.

This chain links TRDV2 with TRDJ1; 7 bases are shared with TRDD3. V was clipped by 0 bases and J by 0 bases; unmatched bases: 6. Germline CDR1 is GEAIGNYY and CDR2 is EKD. There are 16 residues in the CDR3. CDR3 amino acids: CACDTLGDLDTDKLIF. The CDR3 DNA is TGTGCCTGTGACACCTTGGGGGACTTAGACACCGATAAACTCATCTTT.